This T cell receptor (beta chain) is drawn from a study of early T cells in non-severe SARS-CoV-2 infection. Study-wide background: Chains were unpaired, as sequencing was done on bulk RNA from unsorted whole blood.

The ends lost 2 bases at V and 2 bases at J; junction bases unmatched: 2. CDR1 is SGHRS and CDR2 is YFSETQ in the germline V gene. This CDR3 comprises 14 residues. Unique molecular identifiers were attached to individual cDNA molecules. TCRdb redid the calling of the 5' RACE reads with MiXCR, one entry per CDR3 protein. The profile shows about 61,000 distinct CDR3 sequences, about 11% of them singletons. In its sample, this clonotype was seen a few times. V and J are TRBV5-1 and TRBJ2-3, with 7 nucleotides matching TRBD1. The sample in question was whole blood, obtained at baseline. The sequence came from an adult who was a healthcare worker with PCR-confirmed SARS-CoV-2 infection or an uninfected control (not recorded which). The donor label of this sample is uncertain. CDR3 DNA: TGCGCCAGCAGCTTAGGGACAGACACAGATACGCAGTATTTT. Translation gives CASSLGTDTDTQYF.